Below are 28 T cell receptor beta chains sequenced from a single sample in a study of blood T cell repertoires in COVID-19. Assay: immunoSEQ multiplex PCR; the TCRdb copy retains only in-frame clones and omits some. The sample includes under 150,000 clones, more than 70% of them seen just once. The sample comprised peripheral blood. The source of these receptors is a human donor in a cohort sampled during active COVID-19.

The chain carries TRBV11-1 and TRBJ1-1, with D possibly matching TRBD1 (5 bases). The CDR3 length is 13 residues. Trimming stripped 5 bases from V and 1 base from J, with 8 bases between. The germline V gene encodes CDR1 SGHAT and CDR2 FQDESV (reference sequence). CDR3 protein: CASSPTGNTEAFF. As DNA, the CDR3 is TGTGCCAGCAGCCCCACAGGGAACACTGAAGCTTTCTTT.

The V gene is TRBV19, the J gene TRBJ2-1; 7 bases map to TRBD2. J lost 14 bases, V lost 7 bases, and 14 bases had no gene match. This CDR3 spans 13 amino acids. CDR1 is LNHDA, CDR2 SQIVND, per germline (reference sequence). Written as DNA, the CDR3 is TGTGCCAGTAAGCAGGGTCCGGGCCGGGGGGAGTTCTTC. This codes for CASKQGPGRGEFF.

The gene calls are TRBV5-1 and TRBJ2-7; a weak D match, TRBD2 (6 bases). This CDR3 comprises 14 residues. V lost 0 bases and J 7 bases, leaving 14 bases between the germline ends. Germline CDR1 and CDR2: SGHRS and YFSETQ. CDR3 DNA: TGCGCCAGCAGCTTGGATGGCCCCCGGGGGGAGCAGTACTTC. As protein: CASSLDGPRGEQYF. Supplemented by reference TRBV5-1 and TRBJ2-7, the full variable domain reads KAGVTQTPRYLIKTRGQQVTLSCSPISGHRSVSWYQQTPGQGLQFLFEYFSETQRNKGNFPGRFSGRQFSNSRSEMNVSTLELGDSALYLCASSLDGPRGEQYFGPGTRLTVT.

The chain combines TRBV9 with TRBJ2-2; TRBD1 is a possible D gene (8 bases). V was clipped by 0 bases and J by 4 bases, with 13 bases between them. The CDR3 has 16 amino acids. Germline CDR1 and CDR2: SGDLS and YYNGEE. CDR3 DNA sequence: TGTGCCAGCAGCGTAGCTCACAGGGGGGGCACCGGGGAGCTGTTTTTT. Translated: CASSVAHRGGTGELFF.

This chain connects TRBV7-9 to TRBJ2-7; a weak D match, TRBD2 (5 bases). Germline loops: CDR1 SEHNR, CDR2 FQNEAQ (reference sequence). The CDR3 consists of 14 residues. Trimming cost V 5 bases and J 1 base, with 12 bases left between them. The DNA for the CDR3 is TGTGCCAGCAGCCCCGGACTGGTATCCTACGAGCAGTACTTC. Translated, it gives CASSPGLVSYEQYF.

This clone was seen only a few times. The chain uses TRBV4-2 and TRBJ1-1; no firm D call. V was pared by 0 bases and J by 7 bases, with 9 bases between. The germline V gene encodes CDR1 LGHNA and CDR2 YNFKEQ. The CDR3 spans 13 residues. In DNA form, the CDR3 reads TGTGCCAGCAGCCAAGATCCTAGGATTGAAGCTTTCTTT. This sequence encodes CASSQDPRIEAFF.

The CDR3 reads CASSSGLAGPFNTQYF. The CDR3 DNA follows: TGTGCCAGCAGCTCGGGACTAGCGGGACCATTTAATACGCAGTATTTT. This chain links TRBV7-3 with TRBJ2-3; 13 bases fit TRBD2. The CDR3 length is 16 residues. CDR1 is SGHTA and CDR2 is FQGTGA in the germline V gene. J was trimmed by 7 bases and V by 4 bases; bases with no gene match: 8.

The genes are TRBV5-1 and TRBJ2-3, with a weak D call TRBD1 (5 bases). The V gene's germline CDR1 is SGHRS and CDR2 YFSETQ. The CDR3 is made up of 15 amino acids. Trimming took 0 bases from V and 6 from J, leaving 14 bases between them. The CDR3 sequence: CASSLGQRKADTQYF. CDR3 nucleotide sequence: TGCGCCAGCAGCTTGGGACAGAGGAAAGCTGATACGCAGTATTTT.

Only one count was recorded for this clone. This chain joins TRBV27 and TRBJ2-1; D may be TRBD2 (5 bases). CDR3 size: 15 residues. Germline assignment: CDR1 MNHEY and CDR2 SMNVEV (reference sequence). Trimming pared 8 bases from V and 1 base from J, leaving 15 bases between. For the CDR3, the DNA is TGTGCCAGCCACAAGGGAGCGCGATCCTACAATGAGCAGTTCTTC. Translated, it gives CASHKGARSYNEQFF.

This sequence joins TRBV27 and TRBJ2-7; 8 positions agree with TRBD1. Looked up from germline, CDR1 is MNHEY and CDR2 is SMNVEV (reference sequence). This CDR3 region has 14 residues. V lost 6 bases to trimming and J lost 2 bases; unmatched junction nucleotides: 6. CDR3 amino acids: CASSYGTGAYEQYF. The CDR3 DNA follows: TGTGCCAGCAGCTACGGGACAGGAGCCTACGAGCAGTACTTC.

This rearrangement joins TRBV4-3 to TRBJ2-3; TRBD2 agrees at 11 bases. The CDR3 consists of 18 residues. The V gene end was trimmed by 0 bases and the J gene end by 4 bases; junction bases not matched to a gene: 9. Germline CDR1 reads LGHNA; CDR2 reads YSLEER. CDR3 nucleotide sequence: TGCGCCAGCAGCCAAGAATCATTAGCGGGGGGGCTCGCAGATACGCAGTATTTT. Protein sequence: CASSQESLAGGLADTQYF.

This chain joins TRBV24-1 and TRBJ1-1; D may be TRBD1 (5 bases). Germline lookup yields CDR1 KGHDR and CDR2 SFDVKD. The CDR3 loop spans 14 amino acids. The V gene lost 7 bases and the J gene lost 3 bases, with 14 bases spanning the gap. CDR3 in DNA: TGTGCCACCAGCCCAGGGTTTGGGTACACTGAAGCTTTCTTT. Translating gives CATSPGFGYTEAFF.

The chain couples TRBV3-1 (or the pseudogene TRBV3-2) to TRBJ1-1; D not certain. Germline CDR1 reads LGHDT; CDR2 reads YNNKEL (reference sequence). The length of the CDR3 is 13 residues. The V end was cut by 2 bases, the J end by 6 bases, with 10 bases between. The DNA of the CDR3 is TGTGCCAGCAGCCAACTACCCTCGGCTGAAGCTTTCTTT. Its protein is CASSQLPSAEAFF.

The V gene is TRBV5-1, the J gene TRBJ1-3; D unclear. Germline lookup yields CDR1 SGHRS and CDR2 YFSETQ. Trimming stripped 1 base from V and 0 bases from J, with 11 bases between. The CDR3 length is 16 residues. CDR3 amino acids: CASSLFSVSSGNTIYF. Here the CDR3 DNA reads TGCGCCAGCAGCTTGTTTTCTGTTTCCTCTGGAAACACCATATATTTT.

CDR3 sequence (DNA): TGTGCCACCAGCAGTACACAGGGGAGCAGAAACACCATATATTTT. Translated, it gives CATSSTQGSRNTIYF. The chain employs TRBV15 and TRBJ1-3, with 7 bases aligning to TRBD1. CDR3 length equals 15 residues. CDR1 and CDR2 (germline): LNHNV, YYDKDF (reference sequence). Trimming at V came to 3 bases and at J to 5 bases, leaving 7 bases not matched to a gene. Looking up the rest from reference TRBV15 and TRBJ1-3 gives the full variable domain: DAMVIQNPRYQVTQFGKPVTLSCSQTLNHNVMYWYQQKSSQAPKLLFHYYDKDFNNEADTPDNFQSRRPNTSFCFLDIRSPGLGDTAMYLCATSSTQGSRNTIYFGEGSWLTVV.

This clone is a singleton in its sample. The chain links TRBV12-5 to TRBJ1-5; possibly TRBD1 for D (6 bases). The CDR3 length is 14 residues. Trimming pared 8 bases from V and 0 bases from J, leaving 11 bases between. Germline CDR1 LGHNT, CDR2 FRNRAP. The CDR3 sequence: CASWTAYSNQPQHF. CDR3 coding DNA: TGTGCTAGTTGGACAGCTTATAGCAATCAGCCCCAGCATTTT.

The rearrangement links TRBV12-5 to TRBJ2-1; maybe TRBD2 (7 bases). Germline loops: CDR1 LGHNT, CDR2 FRNRAP. The CDR3 consists of 16 residues. Trimming pared 6 bases from V and 8 bases from J, leaving 23 bases between. Written as DNA, the CDR3 is TGTGCTAGTGGCCCTAGGGGGGGGAAGGATGACGATGAGCAGTTCTTC. Its translation is CASGPRGGKDDDEQFF.

The genes are TRBV5-5 and TRBJ1-5, with 9 positions matching TRBD1. The CDR3 runs 15 residues. Germline CDR1 reads SGHKS; CDR2 reads YYEKEE (reference sequence). J gave up 1 base and V 3 bases, and 2 bases lay outside the gene matches. The CDR3 loop reads CASSWGQGSNQPQHF. CDR3 DNA sequence: TGTGCCAGCAGCTGGGGACAGGGAAGCAATCAGCCCCAGCATTTT.

The chain is built from TRBV5-4 and TRBJ2-5; 11 bases align to TRBD2. The V and J ends lost 4 bases and 5 bases, in that order; junction bases with no gene match: 7. This CDR3 contains 15 residues. The germline gives CDR1 SGHNT, CDR2 YYREEE (reference sequence). The CDR3 loop is CASSGSGGAGETQYF. In DNA form, the CDR3 reads TGTGCCAGCAGCGGTAGCGGGGGGGCCGGGGAGACCCAGTACTTC.

This clone occurred once. Other DNA sequences in this sample translate to the same CDR3. V is TRBV27 and J is TRBJ1-5; perhaps TRBD1 as D (5 bases). The CDR3 is made up of 15 amino acids. Germline loops: CDR1 MNHEY, CDR2 SMNVEV (reference sequence). Trimming took off 2 bases at V and 2 bases at J, with 10 bases between the two ends. The chain's CDR3 is CASSLGGGGNQPQHF. The DNA of the CDR3 is TGTGCCAGCAGTTTAGGCGGGGGGGGCAATCAGCCCCAGCATTTT.

The V gene is TRBV7-3, the J gene TRBJ2-3; unclear D gene. Germline CDR1 SGHTA, CDR2 FQGTGA. The CDR3 runs to 14 residues. V shed 5 bases and J shed 0 bases, with 9 bases lying between them. The CDR3 sequence: CASSVAASTDTQYF. The CDR3, as DNA: TGTGCCAGCAGCGTGGCGGCTAGCACAGATACGCAGTATTTT. The full variable domain, completed using reference TRBV7-3 and TRBJ2-3, is GAGVSQTPSNKVTEKGKYVELRCDPISGHTALYWYRQSLGQGPEFLIYFQGTGAADDSGLPNDRFFAVRPEGSVSTLKIQRTERGDSAVYLCASSVAASTDTQYFGPGTRLTVL.

The V call is TRBV7-2, the J call TRBJ2-5; 9 nucleotides agree with TRBD2. The CDR3 is 17 amino acids. The V segment lost 3 bases and the J segment 5 bases; nucleotides outside the gene matches: 13. The germline V gene has CDR1 SGHTA and CDR2 FQGNSA. The CDR3 bases are TGTGCCAGCAGCTTGTCGATAGCGGGGGATGGACCGGAGACCCAGTACTTC. Its translation is CASSLSIAGDGPETQYF.

V and J are TRBV11-3 and TRBJ2-1; D remains unclear. This CDR3 is built from 14 residues. V was shortened by 1 base and J by 6 bases, with 10 bases between the two germline ends. Germline-derived CDR1 and CDR2 are SGHNT and YENEEA. The DNA of the CDR3 is TGTGCCAGCAGCTTAGCGGTTAGCCCCAATGAGCAGTTCTTC. It codes for CASSLAVSPNEQFF.

The V gene is TRBV7-3, the J gene TRBJ2-2; D possibly corresponds to TRBD1 (6 bases). Per the germline V gene, CDR1 is SGHTA and CDR2 is FQGTGA. The CDR3 is made up of 19 amino acids. Between the trimmed V and J ends, which lost 6 bases and 3 bases, there was a span of 26 bases. CDR3 loop: CASRLQPQGRTRHTGELFF. The CDR3 DNA is TGTGCCAGCAGACTTCAGCCACAGGGAAGGACGCGCCACACCGGGGAGCTGTTTTTT. The full variable domain, rest sourced from reference TRBV7-3 and TRBJ2-2, is GAGVSQTPSNKVTEKGKYVELRCDPISGHTALYWYRQSLGQGPEFLIYFQGTGAADDSGLPNDRFFAVRPEGSVSTLKIQRTERGDSAVYLCASRLQPQGRTRHTGELFFGEGSRLTVL.

The rearrangement links TRBV3-1 (or the pseudogene TRBV3-2) to TRBJ1-2; D gene unclear. Germline V gene sequence: CDR1 LGHDT, CDR2 YNNKEL (reference sequence). The ends were cut back, 5 bases at V and 4 bases at J, with 5 bases in the middle. This CDR3 region has 11 residues. The DNA of the CDR3 is TGTGCCAGCAGCGACATCTATGGCTACACCTTC. It yields the protein CASSDIYGYTF.

The CDR3 nucleotides read TGTGCCAGCAGCCCCATTGATGGGGCTGGCCATAATGAAAAACTGTTTTTT. This sequence encodes CASSPIDGAGHNEKLFF. This sequence joins TRBV4-2 and TRBJ1-4, with TRBD1 as a possible D gene (5 bases). Germline V gene data show CDR1 as LGHNA and CDR2 as YNFKEQ. This CDR3 contains 17 residues. The V and J ends lost 4 bases and 4 bases respectively, with 19 bases between them.

The V call is TRBV3-1 (or the pseudogene TRBV3-2), the J call TRBJ1-5, with 7 bases aligning to TRBD1. The V gene's germline CDR1 is LGHDT and CDR2 YNNKEL (reference sequence). J gave up 6 bases and V 4 bases, and 6 bases lay outside the gene matches. This CDR3 is 14 amino acids long. The CDR3 is CASSRQGEGQPQHF. CDR3 in DNA: TGTGCCAGCAGCCGACAGGGAGAGGGTCAGCCCCAGCATTTT.

This clone showed up just a few times. The chain uses TRBV7-6 and TRBJ2-7; no firm D call. Trimming removed 1 base at V and 2 bases at J, with 15 bases between. Germline loops: CDR1 SGHVS, CDR2 FNYEAQ. The CDR3 consists of 16 residues. This chain's CDR3 is CASSLVSDLRTYEQYF. As DNA, the CDR3 is TGTGCCAGCAGCTTAGTTTCAGACTTAAGGACCTACGAGCAGTACTTC.